This T cell receptor beta chain stems from a study of CD8 T cells in ankylosing spondylitis. It was by quantitative 5'-RACE with molecular barcodes that TCR beta libraries were made. Each CDR3 protein is one row after TCRdb ran MiXCR on the 5' RACE reads. The sample consists of 210,000 or so distinct CDR3 sequences, 8% to 10% of them appearing once. The germline V gene has CDR1 SGHRS and CDR2 YFSETQ. The CDR3 totals 13 residues. V gave up 4 bases and J gave up 2 bases, with 10 bases separating them. Findings of the study overall: Previous work reported some of these motif variants in the synovial fluid and blood of reactive arthritis. Disease-linked clones reportedly showed significant enrichment in matched ankylosing spondylitis synovial fluid. Disease-associated clonotypes exhibited CD8+ identity and were relatively infrequent in peripheral blood.

This clonotype was seen only a few times. Its antigen is not known. The sequence derives from a female donor with ankylosing spondylitis or in good health (not recorded which). Sequencing was done on a sample of blood, either unsorted or a sorted T cell fraction (not recorded which). This chain connects TRBV5-1 to TRBJ2-7; perhaps TRBD2 as D (5 bases). DNA of the CDR3: TGCGCCAGCAGCCCGGACTCAACCTACGAGCAGTACTTC. Protein sequence: CASSPDSTYEQYF.